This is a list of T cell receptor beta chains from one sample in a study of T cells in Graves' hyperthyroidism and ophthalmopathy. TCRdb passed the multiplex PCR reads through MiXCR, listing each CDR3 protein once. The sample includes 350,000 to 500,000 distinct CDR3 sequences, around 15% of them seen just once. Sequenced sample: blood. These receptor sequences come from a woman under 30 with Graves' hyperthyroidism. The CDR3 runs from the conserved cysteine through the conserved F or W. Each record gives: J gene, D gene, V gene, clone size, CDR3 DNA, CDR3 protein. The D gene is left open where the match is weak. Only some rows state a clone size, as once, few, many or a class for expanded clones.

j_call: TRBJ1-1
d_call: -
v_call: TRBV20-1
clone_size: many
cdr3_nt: TGCAGTGCGATCGACACCGCGAACAGTAAGGCTTTCTTT
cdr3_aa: CSAIDTANSKAFF

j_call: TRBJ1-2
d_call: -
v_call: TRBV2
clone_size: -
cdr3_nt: TGTGCCAGCACGAAGGGGGACGACCATGGCTACACCTTC
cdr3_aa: CASTKGDDHGYTF

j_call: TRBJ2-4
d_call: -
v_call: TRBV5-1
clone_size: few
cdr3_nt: TGCGCCAGCAGCTTGTGGTCGGGGTCGTGGGCCAAAAACATTCAGTACTTC
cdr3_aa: CASSLWSGSWAKNIQYF

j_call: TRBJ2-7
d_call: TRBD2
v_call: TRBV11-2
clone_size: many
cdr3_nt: TGTGCCAGCAGCTTAGGTAATAGCGGGATGTACGAGCAGTACTTC
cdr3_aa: CASSLGNSGMYEQYF

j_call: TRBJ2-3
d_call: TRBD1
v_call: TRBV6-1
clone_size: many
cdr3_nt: TGTGCCAGCAGTCGACTCGGGACAGCAGATACGCAGTATTTT
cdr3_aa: CASSRLGTADTQYF

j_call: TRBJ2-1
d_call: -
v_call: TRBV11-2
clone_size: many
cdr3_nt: TGTGCCAGCAGCCCGAGCGGAGGTGTCGAGCAGTTCTTC
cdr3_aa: CASSPSGGVEQFF

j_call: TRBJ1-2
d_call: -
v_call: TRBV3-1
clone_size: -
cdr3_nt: TGTGCCAGCAGCCAAGATACGGGACGTGTCTTC
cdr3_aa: CASSQDTGRVF

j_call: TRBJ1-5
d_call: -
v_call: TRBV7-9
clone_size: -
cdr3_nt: TGTGCCAGCAGCTTTTCTGGGGCCGAGGATCAGCCCCAGCATTTT
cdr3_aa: CASSFSGAEDQPQHF

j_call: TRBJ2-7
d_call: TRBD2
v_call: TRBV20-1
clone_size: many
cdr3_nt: TGCAGTGTGAGACGGGGTAGCGGGAGCGACGAGCAGTACTTC
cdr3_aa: CSVRRGSGSDEQYF

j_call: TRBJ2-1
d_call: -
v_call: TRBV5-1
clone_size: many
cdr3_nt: TGCGCCAGCAGTCCCCTAGGAGCGGTGTCCTACAATGAGCAGTTCTTC
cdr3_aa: CASSPLGAVSYNEQFF

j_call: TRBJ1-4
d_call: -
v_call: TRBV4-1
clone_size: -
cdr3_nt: TGCGCCAGCAGCCAAGATATATTCCTTAATGAAAAACTGTTTTTT
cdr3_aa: CASSQDIFLNEKLFF

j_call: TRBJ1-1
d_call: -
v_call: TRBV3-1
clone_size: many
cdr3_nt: TGTGCCAGCAGCCCTCCACGTGGGGCGAGGAACACTGAAGCTTTCTTT
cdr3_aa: CASSPPRGARNTEAFF

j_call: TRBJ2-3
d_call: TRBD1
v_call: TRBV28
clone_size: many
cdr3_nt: TGTGCCAGCAGTTTACGCGGACAGGGTACAGATACGCAGTATTTT
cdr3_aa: CASSLRGQGTDTQYF

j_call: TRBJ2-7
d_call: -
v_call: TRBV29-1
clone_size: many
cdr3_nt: TGCAGCGTTGAAGAGCGACCAGGTTATGGGTACGAGCAGTACTTC
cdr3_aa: CSVEERPGYGYEQYF

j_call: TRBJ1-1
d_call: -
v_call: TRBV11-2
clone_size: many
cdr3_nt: TGTGCCAGCAGCCCCAGTTTCGGGACCGAAGCTTTCTTT
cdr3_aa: CASSPSFGTEAFF

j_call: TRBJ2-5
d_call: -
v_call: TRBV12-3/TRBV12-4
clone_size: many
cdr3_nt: TGTGCCAGCAGTTTAGGGGCTAGCAGATCGCAAGAGACCCAGTACTTC
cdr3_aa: CASSLGASRSQETQYF

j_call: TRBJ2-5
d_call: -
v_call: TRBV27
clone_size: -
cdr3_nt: TGTGCCAGCAGTTTCCGGGCCCCCCAAGAGACCCAGTACTTC
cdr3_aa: CASSFRAPQETQYF

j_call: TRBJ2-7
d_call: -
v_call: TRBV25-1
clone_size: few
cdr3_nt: TGTGCCAGCTCCCCCCTAGGAGGGGCATTATACGAGCAGTACTTC
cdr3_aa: CASSPLGGALYEQYF

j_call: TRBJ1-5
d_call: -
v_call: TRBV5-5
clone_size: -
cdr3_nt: TGTGCCAGCAGCCTGCTTTATGGGGATCAGCCCCAGCATTTT
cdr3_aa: CASSLLYGDQPQHF

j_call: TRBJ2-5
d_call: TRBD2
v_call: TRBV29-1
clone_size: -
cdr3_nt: TGCAGCGCCCTAGCGGGAGTAGATTTCGGAGAGACCCAGTACTTC
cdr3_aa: CSALAGVDFGETQYF

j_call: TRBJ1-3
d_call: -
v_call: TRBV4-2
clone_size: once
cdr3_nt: TGTGCCAGCAGCCAAAGAGGCCAATCTGGAAACACCATATATTTT
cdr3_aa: CASSQRGQSGNTIYF

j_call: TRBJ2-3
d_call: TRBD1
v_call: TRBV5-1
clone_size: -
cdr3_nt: TGCGCCAGCAGCTACGACAGGGGGGCCCCAGATACGCAGTATTTT
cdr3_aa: CASSYDRGAPDTQYF

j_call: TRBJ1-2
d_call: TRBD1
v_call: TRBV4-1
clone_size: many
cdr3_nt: TGCGCCAGCAGCCAAGATATCGGGGACAGCTCTGGCTACACCTTC
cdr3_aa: CASSQDIGDSSGYTF

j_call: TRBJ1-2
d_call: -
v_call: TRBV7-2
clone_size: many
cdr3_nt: TGTGCCAGCAGCTTAAACAGGATCTATGGCTACACCTTC
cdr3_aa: CASSLNRIYGYTF

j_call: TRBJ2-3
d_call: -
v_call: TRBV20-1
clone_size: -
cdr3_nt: TGCAGTGCTGCGGGCCCGGTATATGTTACGCAGTATTTT
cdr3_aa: CSAAGPVYVTQYF